This TCR beta chain was sequenced during a study of blood T cell repertoires in COVID-19. The CDR3 has 13 amino acids. Germline lookup yields CDR1 KGHSH and CDR2 LQKENI. V shed 6 bases and J shed 7 bases, with 12 bases lying between them. Method: immunoSEQ multiplex PCR; TCRdb's copy keeps in-frame clones and lacks some. The sample contains several thousand clones, 65% to 90% of which appear only once. The genes are TRBV18 and TRBJ1-4; D may be TRBD1 (6 bases). Sequencing was performed on peripheral blood. This TCR derives from a human donor in a cohort sampled during active COVID-19. CDR3 coding DNA: TGTGCCAGCTCCCAGGGACAAGGTGAAAAACTGTTTTTT. Translation gives CASSQGQGEKLFF. Combining the CDR3 with reference TRBV18 and TRBJ1-4 gives the whole variable domain NAGVMQNPRHLVRRRGQEARLRCSPMKGHSHVYWYRQLPEEGLKFMVYLQKENIIDESGMPKERFSAEFPKEGPSILRIQQVVRGDSAAYFCASSQGQGEKLFFGSGTQLSVL.